This TCR beta chain came from a study of blood T cell repertoires in COVID-19. Study-wide context: The cDNA or gDNA used as material had been derived from T cells, B-cell-depleted T cells, or PBMCs.

Study processing details: The authors estimated nucleated cell counts from reference gene primer amplification. TCRdb's copy holds only in-frame clones and misses some; the assay was immunoSEQ multiplex PCR. The V and J calls and the clone size are those of that table, but D and trimming were determined from the DNA. The sample shows tens of thousands of clones, around 81% of them seen only once. Germline-derived CDR1 and CDR2 are SGHRS and YFSETQ. This CDR3 comprises 16 residues. The V and J ends lost 4 bases and 0 bases respectively, with 15 bases between them. This clonotype was obtained from a man in his fifties with active COVID-19. Sample: peripheral blood. The genes are TRBV5-1 and TRBJ2-3, with D possibly matching TRBD2 (5 bases). Here the CDR3 reads CASSRRPADSTDTQYF. The CDR3 region has the DNA TGCGCCAGCAGCCGACGCCCAGCGGATAGCACAGATACGCAGTATTTT.